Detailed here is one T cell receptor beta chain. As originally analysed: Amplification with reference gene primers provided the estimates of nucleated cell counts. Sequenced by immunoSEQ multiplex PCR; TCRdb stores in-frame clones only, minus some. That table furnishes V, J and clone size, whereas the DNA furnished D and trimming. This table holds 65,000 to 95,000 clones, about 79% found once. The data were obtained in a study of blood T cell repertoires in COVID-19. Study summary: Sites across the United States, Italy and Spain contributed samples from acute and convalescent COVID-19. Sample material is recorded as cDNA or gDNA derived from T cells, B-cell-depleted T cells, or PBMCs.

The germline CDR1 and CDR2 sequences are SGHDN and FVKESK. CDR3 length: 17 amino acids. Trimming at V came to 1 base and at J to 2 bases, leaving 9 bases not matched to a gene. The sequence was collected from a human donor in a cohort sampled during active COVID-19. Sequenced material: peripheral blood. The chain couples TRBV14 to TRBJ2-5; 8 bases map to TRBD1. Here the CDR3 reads CASSQGTATGEQETQYF. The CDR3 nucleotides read TGTGCCAGCAGCCAAGGAACAGCGACAGGGGAACAAGAGACCCAGTACTTC.